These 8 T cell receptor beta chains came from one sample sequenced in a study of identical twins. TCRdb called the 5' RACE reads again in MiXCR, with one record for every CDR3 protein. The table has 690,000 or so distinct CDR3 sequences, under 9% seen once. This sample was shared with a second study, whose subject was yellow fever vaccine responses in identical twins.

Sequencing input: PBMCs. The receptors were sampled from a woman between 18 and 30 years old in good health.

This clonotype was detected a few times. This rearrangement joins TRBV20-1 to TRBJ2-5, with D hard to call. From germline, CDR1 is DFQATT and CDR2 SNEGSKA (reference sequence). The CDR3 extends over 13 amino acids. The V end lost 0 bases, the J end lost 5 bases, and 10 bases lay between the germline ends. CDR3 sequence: CSARDRGDETQYF. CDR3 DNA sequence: TGCAGTGCTAGAGATAGAGGAGACGAGACCCAGTACTTC.

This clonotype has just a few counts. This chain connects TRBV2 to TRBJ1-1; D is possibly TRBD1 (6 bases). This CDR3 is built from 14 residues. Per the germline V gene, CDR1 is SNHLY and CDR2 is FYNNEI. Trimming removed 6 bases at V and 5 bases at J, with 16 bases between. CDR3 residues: CASRLGQLVTEAFF. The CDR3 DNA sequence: TGTGCCAGCAGACTAGGACAGCTGGTGACTGAAGCTTTCTTT.

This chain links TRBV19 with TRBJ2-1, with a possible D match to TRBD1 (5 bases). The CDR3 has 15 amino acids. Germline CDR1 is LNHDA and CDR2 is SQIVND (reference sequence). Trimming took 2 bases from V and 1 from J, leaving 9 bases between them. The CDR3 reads CASSILSGSYNEQFF. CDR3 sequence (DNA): TGTGCCAGTAGTATATTGTCAGGGTCCTACAATGAGCAGTTCTTC.

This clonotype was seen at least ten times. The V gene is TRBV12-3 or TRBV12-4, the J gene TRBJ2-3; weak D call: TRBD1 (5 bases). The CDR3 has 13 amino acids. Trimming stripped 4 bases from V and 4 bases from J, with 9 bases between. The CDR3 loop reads CASSSSGSDTQYF. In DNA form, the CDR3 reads TGTGCCAGCAGTTCTTCAGGGTCAGATACGCAGTATTTT.

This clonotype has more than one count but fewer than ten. CDR3 sequence reads: CASSQDGRGTYEQYF. The CDR3 DNA reads TGCGCCAGCAGCCAAGACGGCCGGGGTACCTACGAGCAGTACTTC. The rearrangement links TRBV4-3 to TRBJ2-7; D perhaps matches TRBD2 (5 bases). The CDR3 spans 15 residues. Per germline, CDR1 LGHNA and CDR2 YSLEER. The ends were cut back, 0 bases at V and 2 bases at J, with 11 bases in the middle.

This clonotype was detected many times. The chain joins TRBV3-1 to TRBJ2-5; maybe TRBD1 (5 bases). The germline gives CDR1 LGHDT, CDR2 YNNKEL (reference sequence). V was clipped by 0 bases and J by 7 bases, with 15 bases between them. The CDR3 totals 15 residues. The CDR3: CASSQDKGILGTQYF. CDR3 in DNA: TGTGCCAGCAGCCAAGATAAGGGGATCTTAGGGACCCAGTACTTC.

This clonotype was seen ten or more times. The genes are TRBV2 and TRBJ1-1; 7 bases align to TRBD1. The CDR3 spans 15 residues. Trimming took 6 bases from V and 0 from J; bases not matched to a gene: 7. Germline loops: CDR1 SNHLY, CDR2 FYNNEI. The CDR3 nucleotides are TGTGCCAGCAGGAGACAGGGAACTATGAACACTGAAGCTTTCTTT. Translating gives CASRRQGTMNTEAFF.

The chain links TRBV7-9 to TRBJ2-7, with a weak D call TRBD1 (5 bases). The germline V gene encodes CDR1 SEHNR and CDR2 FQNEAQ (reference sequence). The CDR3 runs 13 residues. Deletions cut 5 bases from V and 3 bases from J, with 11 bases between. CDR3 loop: CASSVDSIYEQYF. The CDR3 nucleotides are TGTGCCAGCAGCGTCGACAGCATCTACGAGCAGTACTTC.